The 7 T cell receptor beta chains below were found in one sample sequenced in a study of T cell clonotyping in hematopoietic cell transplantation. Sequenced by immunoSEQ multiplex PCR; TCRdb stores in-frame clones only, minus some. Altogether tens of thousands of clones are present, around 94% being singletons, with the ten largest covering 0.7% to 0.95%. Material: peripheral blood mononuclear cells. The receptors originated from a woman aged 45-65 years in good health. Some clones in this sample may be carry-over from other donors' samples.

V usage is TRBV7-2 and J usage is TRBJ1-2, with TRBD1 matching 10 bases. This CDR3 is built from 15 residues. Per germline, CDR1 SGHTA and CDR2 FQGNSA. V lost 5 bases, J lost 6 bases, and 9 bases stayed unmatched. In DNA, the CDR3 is TGTGCCAGCAGCCCTCGCAGACAGGGGGCGCATGGCTACACCTTC. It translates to CASSPRRQGAHGYTF.

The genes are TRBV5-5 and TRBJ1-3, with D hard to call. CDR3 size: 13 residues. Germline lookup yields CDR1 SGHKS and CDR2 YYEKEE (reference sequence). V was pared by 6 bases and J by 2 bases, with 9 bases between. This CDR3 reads CASTLPAGNTIYF. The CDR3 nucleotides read TGTGCCAGCACCCTGCCAGCTGGAAACACCATATATTTT.

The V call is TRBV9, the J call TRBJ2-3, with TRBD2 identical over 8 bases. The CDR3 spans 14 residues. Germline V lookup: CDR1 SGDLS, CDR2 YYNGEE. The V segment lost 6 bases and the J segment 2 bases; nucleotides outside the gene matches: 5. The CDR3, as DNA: TGTGCCAGCAAACCAGCGGGGGCCACAGATACGCAGTATTTT. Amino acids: CASKPAGATDTQYF.

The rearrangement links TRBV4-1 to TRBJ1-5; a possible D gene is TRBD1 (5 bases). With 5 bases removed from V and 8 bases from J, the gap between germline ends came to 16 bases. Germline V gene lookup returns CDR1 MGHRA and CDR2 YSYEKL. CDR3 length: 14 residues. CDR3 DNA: TGCGCCAGCAGCTACAGGTTTTCAGGCGAGCCCCAGCATTTT. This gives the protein CASSYRFSGEPQHF.

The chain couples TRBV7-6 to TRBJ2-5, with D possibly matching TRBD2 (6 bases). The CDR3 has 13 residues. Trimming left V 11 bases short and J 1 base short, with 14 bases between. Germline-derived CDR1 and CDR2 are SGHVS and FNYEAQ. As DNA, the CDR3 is TGTGCCGTTACTCGGGGGATCCAAGAGACCCAGTACTTC. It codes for CAVTRGIQETQYF.

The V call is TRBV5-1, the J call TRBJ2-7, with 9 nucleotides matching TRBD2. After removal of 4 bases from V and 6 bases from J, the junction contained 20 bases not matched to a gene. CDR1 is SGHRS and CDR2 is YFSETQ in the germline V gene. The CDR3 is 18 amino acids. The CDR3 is CASSGTGGGVFARLEQYF. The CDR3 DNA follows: TGCGCCAGCAGCGGAACGGGCGGGGGGGTATTTGCCCGCCTCGAGCAGTACTTC.

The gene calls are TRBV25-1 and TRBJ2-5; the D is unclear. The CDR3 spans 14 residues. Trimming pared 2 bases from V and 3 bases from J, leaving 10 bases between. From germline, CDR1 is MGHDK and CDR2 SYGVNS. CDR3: CASSEAQEEETQYF. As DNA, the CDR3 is TGTGCCAGCAGTGAAGCGCAAGAGGAAGAGACCCAGTACTTC. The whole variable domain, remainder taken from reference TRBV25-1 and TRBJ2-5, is EADIYQTPRYLVIGTGKKITLECSQTMGHDKMYWYQQDPGMELHLIHYSYGVNSTEKGDLSSESTVSRIRTEHFPLTLESARPSHTSQYLCASSEAQEEETQYFGPGTRLLVL.